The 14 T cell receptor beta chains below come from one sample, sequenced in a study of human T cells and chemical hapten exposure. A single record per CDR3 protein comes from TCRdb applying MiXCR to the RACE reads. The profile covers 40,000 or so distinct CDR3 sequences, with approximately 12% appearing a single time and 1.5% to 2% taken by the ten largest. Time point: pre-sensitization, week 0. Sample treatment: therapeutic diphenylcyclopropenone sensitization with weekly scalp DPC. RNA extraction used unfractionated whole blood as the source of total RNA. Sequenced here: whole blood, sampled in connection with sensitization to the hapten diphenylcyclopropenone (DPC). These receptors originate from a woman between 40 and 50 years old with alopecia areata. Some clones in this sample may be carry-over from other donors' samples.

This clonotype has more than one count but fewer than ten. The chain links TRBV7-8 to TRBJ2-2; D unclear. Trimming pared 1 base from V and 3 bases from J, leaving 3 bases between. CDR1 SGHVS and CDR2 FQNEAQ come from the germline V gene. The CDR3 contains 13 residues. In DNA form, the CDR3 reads TGTGCCAGCAGCTTAGGGTACACCGGGGAGCTGTTTTTT. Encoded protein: CASSLGYTGELFF. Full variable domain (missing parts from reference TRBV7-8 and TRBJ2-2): GAGVSQSPRYKVAKRGQDVALRCDPISGHVSLFWYQQALGQGPEFLTYFQNEAQLDKSGLPSDRFFAERPEGSVSTLKIQRTQQEDSAVYLCASSLGYTGELFFGEGSRLTVL.

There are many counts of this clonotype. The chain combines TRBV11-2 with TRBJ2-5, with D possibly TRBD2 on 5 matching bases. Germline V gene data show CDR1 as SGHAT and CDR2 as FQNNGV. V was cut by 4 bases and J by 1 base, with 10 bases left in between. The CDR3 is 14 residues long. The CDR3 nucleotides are TGTGCCAGCAGCTCGGAACGGGGCCAAGAGACCCAGTACTTC. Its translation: CASSSERGQETQYF. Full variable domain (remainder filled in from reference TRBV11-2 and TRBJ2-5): EAGVAQSPRYKIIEKRQSVAFWCNPISGHATLYWYQQILGQGPKLLIQFQNNGVVDDSQLPKDRFSAERLKGVDSTLKIQPAKLEDSAVYLCASSSERGQETQYFGPGTRLLVL.

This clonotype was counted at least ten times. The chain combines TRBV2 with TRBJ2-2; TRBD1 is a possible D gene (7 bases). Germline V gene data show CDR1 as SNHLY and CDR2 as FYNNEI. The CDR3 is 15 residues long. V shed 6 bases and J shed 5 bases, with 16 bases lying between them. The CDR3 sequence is CASSQGGLMTGELFF. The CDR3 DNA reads TGTGCCAGCAGCCAGGGGGGTCTAATGACCGGGGAGCTGTTTTTT.

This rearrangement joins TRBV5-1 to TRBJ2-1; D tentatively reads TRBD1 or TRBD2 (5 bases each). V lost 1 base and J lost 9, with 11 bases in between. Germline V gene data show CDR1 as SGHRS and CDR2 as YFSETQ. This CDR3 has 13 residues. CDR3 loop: CASSLMFGGEQFF. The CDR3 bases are TGCGCCAGCAGCTTGATGTTTGGGGGTGAGCAGTTCTTC.

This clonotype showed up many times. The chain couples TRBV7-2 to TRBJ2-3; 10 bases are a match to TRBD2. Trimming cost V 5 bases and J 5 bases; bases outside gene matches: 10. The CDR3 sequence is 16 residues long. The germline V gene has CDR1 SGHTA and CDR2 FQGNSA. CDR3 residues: CASSPWVTSGVDTQYF. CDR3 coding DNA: TGTGCCAGCAGCCCTTGGGTCACTAGCGGGGTAGATACGCAGTATTTT.

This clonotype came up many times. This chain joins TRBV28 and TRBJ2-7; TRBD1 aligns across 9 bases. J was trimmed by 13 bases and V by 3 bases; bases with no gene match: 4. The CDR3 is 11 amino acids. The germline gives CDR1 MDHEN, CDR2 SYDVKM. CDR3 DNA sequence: TGTGCCAGCAGTTTGGGGGACAGGGTATACTTC. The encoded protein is CASSLGDRVYF.

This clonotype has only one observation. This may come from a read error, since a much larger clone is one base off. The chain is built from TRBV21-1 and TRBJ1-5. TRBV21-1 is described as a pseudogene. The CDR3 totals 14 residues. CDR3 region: CASSKGWYNQPQHF. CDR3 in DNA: TGTGCCAGCAGCAAAGGATGGTACAATCAGCCCCAGCATTTT.

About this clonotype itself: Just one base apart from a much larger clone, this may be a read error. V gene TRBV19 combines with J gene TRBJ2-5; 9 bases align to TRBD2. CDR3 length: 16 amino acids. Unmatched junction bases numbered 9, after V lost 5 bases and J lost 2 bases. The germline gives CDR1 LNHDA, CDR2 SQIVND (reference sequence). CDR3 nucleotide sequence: TGTGCCAGTAGTCCCCAGGGTAGCGGGGGTCAAGAGACCCAGTACTTC. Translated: CASSPQGSGGQETQYF. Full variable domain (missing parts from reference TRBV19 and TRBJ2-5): DGGITQSPKYLFRKEGQNVTLSCEQNLNHDAMYWYRQDPGQGLRLIYYSQIVNDFQKGDIAEGYSVSREKKESFPLTVTSAQKNPTAFYLCASSPQGSGGQETQYFGPGTRLLVL.

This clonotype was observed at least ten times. DNA of the CDR3: TGTGCCAGCAGCCAAGACTTAAACATTCAGTACTTC. This translates into CASSQDLNIQYF. This chain joins TRBV3-1 and TRBJ2-4; D is unclear. The CDR3 spans 12 residues. Looked up from germline, CDR1 is LGHDT and CDR2 is YNNKEL (reference sequence). The V and J ends lost 0 bases and 6 bases respectively, with 3 bases between them.

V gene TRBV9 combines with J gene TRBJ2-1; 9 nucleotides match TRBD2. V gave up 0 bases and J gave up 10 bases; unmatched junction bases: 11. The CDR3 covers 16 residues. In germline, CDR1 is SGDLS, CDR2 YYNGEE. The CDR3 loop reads CASSVGNSGGRREQFF. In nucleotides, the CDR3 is TGTGCCAGCAGCGTAGGCAATAGCGGGGGTCGGAGGGAGCAGTTCTTC.

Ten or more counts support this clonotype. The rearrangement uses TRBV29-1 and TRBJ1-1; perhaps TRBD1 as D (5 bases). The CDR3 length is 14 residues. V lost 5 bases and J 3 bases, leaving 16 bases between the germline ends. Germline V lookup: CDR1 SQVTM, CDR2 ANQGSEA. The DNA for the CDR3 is TGCAGCGTTAAGAGCAATTCGGGGGACACTGAAGCTTTCTTT. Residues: CSVKSNSGDTEAFF.

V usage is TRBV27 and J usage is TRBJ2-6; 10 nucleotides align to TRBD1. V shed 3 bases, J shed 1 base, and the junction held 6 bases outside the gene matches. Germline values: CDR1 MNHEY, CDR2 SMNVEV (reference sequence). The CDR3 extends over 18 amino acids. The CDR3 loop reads CASSFLDRGLSGANVLTF. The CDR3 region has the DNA TGTGCCAGCAGTTTCTTAGACAGGGGGCTTTCTGGGGCCAACGTCCTGACTTTC.

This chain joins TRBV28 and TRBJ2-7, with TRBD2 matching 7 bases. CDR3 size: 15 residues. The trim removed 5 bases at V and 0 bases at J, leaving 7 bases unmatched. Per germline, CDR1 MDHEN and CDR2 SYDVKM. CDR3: CASSPGGPLSYEQYF. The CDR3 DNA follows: TGTGCCAGCAGTCCGGGAGGACCGCTCTCCTACGAGCAGTACTTC.

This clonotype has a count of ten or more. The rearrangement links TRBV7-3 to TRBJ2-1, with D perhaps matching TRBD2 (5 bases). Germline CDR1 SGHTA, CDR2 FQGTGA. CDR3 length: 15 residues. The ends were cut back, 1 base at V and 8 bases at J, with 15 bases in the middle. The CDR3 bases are TGTGCCAGCAGCTTAATGGCGGGCCCTAAGGATGAGCAGTTCTTC. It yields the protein CASSLMAGPKDEQFF. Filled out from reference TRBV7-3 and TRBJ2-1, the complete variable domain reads GAGVSQTPSNKVTEKGKYVELRCDPISGHTALYWYRQSLGQGPEFLIYFQGTGAADDSGLPNDRFFAVRPEGSVSTLKIQRTERGDSAVYLCASSLMAGPKDEQFFGPGTRLTVL.